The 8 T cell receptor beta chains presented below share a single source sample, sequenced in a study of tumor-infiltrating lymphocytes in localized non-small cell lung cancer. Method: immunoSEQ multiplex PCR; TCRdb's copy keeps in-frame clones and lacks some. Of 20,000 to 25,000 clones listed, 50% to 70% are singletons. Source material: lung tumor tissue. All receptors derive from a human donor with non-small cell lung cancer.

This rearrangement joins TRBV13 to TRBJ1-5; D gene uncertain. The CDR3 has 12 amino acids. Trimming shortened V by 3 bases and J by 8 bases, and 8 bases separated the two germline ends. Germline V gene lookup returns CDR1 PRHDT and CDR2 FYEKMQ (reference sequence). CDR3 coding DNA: TGTGCCAGCAGCTTTTTCGGGGAGCCCCAGCATTTT. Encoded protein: CASSFFGEPQHF. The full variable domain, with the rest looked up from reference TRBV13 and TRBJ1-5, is AAGVIQSPRHLIKEKRETATLKCYPIPRHDTVYWYQQGPGQDPQFLISFYEKMQSDKGSIPDRFSAQQFSDYHSELNMSSLELGDSALYFCASSFFGEPQHFGDGTRLSIL.

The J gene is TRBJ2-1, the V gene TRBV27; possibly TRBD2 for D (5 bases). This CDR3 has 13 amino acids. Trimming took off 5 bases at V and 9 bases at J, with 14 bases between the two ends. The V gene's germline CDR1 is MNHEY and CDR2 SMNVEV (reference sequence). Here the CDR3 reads CASSPHLRGEQFF. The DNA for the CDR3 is TGTGCCAGCAGTCCCCATCTTCGGGGTGAGCAGTTCTTC.

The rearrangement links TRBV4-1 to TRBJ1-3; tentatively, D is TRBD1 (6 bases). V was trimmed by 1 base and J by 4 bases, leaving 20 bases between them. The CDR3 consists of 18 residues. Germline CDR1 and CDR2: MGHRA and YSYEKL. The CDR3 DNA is TGCGCCAGCAGCCAAGCCTCAGACCCGGGGGGCCCAGGAAACACCATATATTTT. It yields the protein CASSQASDPGGPGNTIYF.

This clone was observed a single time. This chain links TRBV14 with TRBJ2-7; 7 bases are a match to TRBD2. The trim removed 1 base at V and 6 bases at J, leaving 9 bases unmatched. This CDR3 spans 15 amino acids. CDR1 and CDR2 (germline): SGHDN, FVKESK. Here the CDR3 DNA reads TGTGCCAGCAGCCAAGTGATCGGGGGGTTTAGCGAGCAGTACTTC. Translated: CASSQVIGGFSEQYF.

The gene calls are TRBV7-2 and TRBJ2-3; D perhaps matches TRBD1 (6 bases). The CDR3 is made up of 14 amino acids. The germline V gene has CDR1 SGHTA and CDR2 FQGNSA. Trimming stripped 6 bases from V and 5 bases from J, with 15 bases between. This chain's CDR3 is CASSLQGREDTQYF. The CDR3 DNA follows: TGTGCCAGCAGTTTACAGGGTAGGGAAGATACGCAGTATTTT.

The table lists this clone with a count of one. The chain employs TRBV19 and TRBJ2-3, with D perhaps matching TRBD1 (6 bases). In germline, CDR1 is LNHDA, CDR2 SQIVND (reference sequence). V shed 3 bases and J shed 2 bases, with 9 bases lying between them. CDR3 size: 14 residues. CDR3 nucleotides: TGTGCCAGTAGTATGGACAGATACACAGATACGCAGTATTTT. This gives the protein CASSMDRYTDTQYF.

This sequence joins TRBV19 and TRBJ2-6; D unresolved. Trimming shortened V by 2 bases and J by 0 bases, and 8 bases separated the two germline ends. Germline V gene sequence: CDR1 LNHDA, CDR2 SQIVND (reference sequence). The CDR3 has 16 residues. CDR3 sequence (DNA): TGTGCCAGTAGTATAAAGAGACGCTCTGGGGCCAACGTCCTGACTTTC. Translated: CASSIKRRSGANVLTF. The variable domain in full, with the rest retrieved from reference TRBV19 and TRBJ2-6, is DGGITQSPKYLFRKEGQNVTLSCEQNLNHDAMYWYRQDPGQGLRLIYYSQIVNDFQKGDIAEGYSVSREKKESFPLTVTSAQKNPTAFYLCASSIKRRSGANVLTFGAGSRLTVL.

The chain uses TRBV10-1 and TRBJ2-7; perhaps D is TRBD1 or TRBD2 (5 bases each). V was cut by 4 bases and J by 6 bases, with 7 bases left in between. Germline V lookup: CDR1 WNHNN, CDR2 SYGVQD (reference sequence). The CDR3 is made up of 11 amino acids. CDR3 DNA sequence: TGCGCCAGCAGTGGAGGGGCCGAGCAGTACTTC. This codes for CASSGGAEQYF.